This T cell receptor (beta chain) was retrieved from a study of T-cell reconstitution after alpha-beta-depleted transplantation in children. The trim removed 5 bases at V and 2 bases at J, leaving 9 bases unmatched. This CDR3 has 17 residues. CDR1 MNHEY and CDR2 SVGEGT come from the germline V gene. Points from the study as a whole: As was reported, about two months after transplant, alpha-beta T cells came from several hundred expanded graft clones. At one year after transplant, newly produced T cells mostly accounted for T-cell counts and diversity.

Regarding this clonotype: Its antigen remains unknown.

Unique molecular identifiers were incorporated during preparation of the TCRbeta library. One entry per CDR3 protein, called by TCRdb with MiXCR from the PCR reads. The sample holds about 240,000 distinct CDR3 sequences; over 20% are singletons and the top ten take 2.6%. This clonotype was obtained from a girl aged 2-10 years with Fanconi anemia, due to receive a stem cell transplant. The V gene is TRBV6-2 or TRBV6-3, the J gene TRBJ2-1; 10 bases are shared with TRBD2. The sample was PBMCs, taken before TCRalphabeta/CD19-depleted stem cell transplant. The CDR3 DNA reads TGTGCCAGCAGTAGGACTAGCGGACACGGCCCCTACAATGAGCAGTTCTTC. Translated: CASSRTSGHGPYNEQFF.